Listed here are 15 T cell receptor beta chains from one sample, sequenced in a study of PD-1 blockade in mismatch repair-deficient tumors. The assay was immunoSEQ multiplex PCR, and TCRdb's table has in-frame clones only and misses some. The sample yields around 100,000 clones, over 65% seen once. Sample: peripheral blood, taken about 13 months after starting pembrolizumab. Receptors originate from an adult with mismatch repair-deficient cancer.

This sequence joins TRBV7-2 and TRBJ2-1; no clear D. CDR3 length: 15 residues. V lost 1 base and J lost 0, with 7 bases in between. Germline V gene lookup returns CDR1 SGHTA and CDR2 FQGNSA. The CDR3 is CASSLGSSSYNEQFF. DNA of the CDR3: TGTGCCAGCAGCTTAGGCAGTAGCTCCTACAATGAGCAGTTCTTC.

The chain joins TRBV7-9 to TRBJ2-5, with 13 bases that match TRBD2. CDR3 length: 16 amino acids. V shed 5 bases and J 4 bases; nucleotides not matched to a gene: 7. Germline V gives CDR1 SEHNR, CDR2 FQNEAQ (reference sequence). CDR3 sequence: CASSLRTSGRRETQYF. CDR3 bases: TGTGCCAGCAGCCTTCGGACTAGCGGGAGACGAGAGACCCAGTACTTC.

The chain recombines TRBV11-3 with TRBJ1-1; possibly TRBD1 for D (6 bases). Trimming left V 5 bases short and J 0 bases short, with 19 bases between. The CDR3 loop spans 17 amino acids. Germline CDR1 is SGHNT and CDR2 is YENEEA. The CDR3 DNA follows: TGTGCCAGCAGCCAGTATGTCGGGGGCTACTTGAACACTGAAGCTTTCTTT. Amino acid sequence: CASSQYVGGYLNTEAFF.

The chain links TRBV10-3 to TRBJ2-1; 8 nucleotides align to TRBD2. The trim removed 7 bases at V and 5 bases at J, leaving 7 bases unmatched. This CDR3 spans 14 amino acids. CDR1 is ENHRY, CDR2 SYGVKD, per germline. The CDR3 loop is CAIKTSENHNEQFF. CDR3 nucleotide sequence: TGTGCCATCAAGACTAGCGAGAACCACAATGAGCAGTTCTTC.

The sample holds a few counts of this clone. The gene calls are TRBV19 and TRBJ1-3; 8 bases are a match to TRBD1. In germline, CDR1 is LNHDA, CDR2 SQIVND (reference sequence). V lost 5 bases and J lost 0; bases outside the gene matches: 9. The CDR3 extends over 17 amino acids. The CDR3 sequence is CASSAGGQGDSGNTIYF. The CDR3 DNA reads as TGTGCCAGTAGTGCGGGAGGACAGGGCGACTCTGGAAACACCATATATTTT.

The CDR3 loop is CASRAGQGYEQYF. The CDR3 nucleotides read TGTGCCAGCAGAGCTGGACAGGGATACGAGCAGTACTTC. This chain connects TRBV2 to TRBJ2-7, with 8 bases that match TRBD1. After removal of 6 bases from V and 4 bases from J, the junction contained 5 bases not matched to a gene. The germline V gene has CDR1 SNHLY and CDR2 FYNNEI. CDR3 length equals 13 residues.

The V and J genes are TRBV5-1 and TRBJ2-7; no clear D. The germline CDR1 and CDR2 sequences are SGHRS and YFSETQ. V was shortened by 2 bases and J by 5 bases, with 5 bases between the two germline ends. This CDR3 comprises 11 residues. CDR3 nucleotides: TGCGCCAGCAGCTTAGGGAACGAGCAGTACTTC. It is translated as CASSLGNEQYF.

The V and J genes are TRBV5-8 and TRBJ2-7, with TRBD1 matching 7 bases. This CDR3 is 14 amino acids long. The junction had 7 bases not matched to a gene; V was cut back by 4 bases and J by 3 bases. Germline-derived CDR1 and CDR2 are SGHTS and YDEGEE. The CDR3 nucleotides are TGTGCCAGCAGCAAACCGACAGGGATCTACGAGCAGTACTTC. Amino acid sequence: CASSKPTGIYEQYF.

The chain is built from TRBV6-5 and TRBJ1-1, with 8 positions matching TRBD1. This CDR3 is 15 amino acids long. The trim removed 7 bases at V and 1 base at J, leaving 8 bases unmatched. Germline CDR1 reads MNHEY; CDR2 reads SVGAGI. The CDR3 spells CASNPPGTGNTEAFF. CDR3 bases: TGTGCCAGCAACCCCCCTGGGACAGGGAACACTGAAGCTTTCTTT.

The rearrangement uses TRBV7-2 and TRBJ2-1; D remains unclear. Germline V gene data show CDR1 as SGHTA and CDR2 as FQGNSA. Between the trimmed V and J ends, which lost 3 bases and 8 bases, there was a span of 8 bases. CDR3 length equals 12 residues. The CDR3 sequence is CASSFLGYEQFF. CDR3 coding DNA: TGTGCCAGCAGCTTTCTAGGCTATGAGCAGTTCTTC.

V gene TRBV5-8 combines with J gene TRBJ2-4; D gene ambiguous. Germline assignment: CDR1 SGHTS and CDR2 YDEGEE. The CDR3 runs 14 residues. V was clipped by 5 bases and J by 0 bases, with 9 bases between them. Written as DNA, the CDR3 is TGTGCCAGCAGTCTGGACCCAGCCAAAAACATTCAGTACTTC. It encodes CASSLDPAKNIQYF. The full variable domain, in which reference TRBV5-8 and TRBJ2-4 provide the parts outside the CDR3, is EAGVTQSPTHLIKTRGQQATLRCSPISGHTSVYWYQQALGLGLQFLLWYDEGEERNRGNFPPRFSGRQFPNYSSELNVNALELEDSALYLCASSLDPAKNIQYFGAGTRLSVL.

Notes on this clone: Other DNA sequences in the sample encode the same CDR3. The V call is TRBV27, the J call TRBJ2-3; D unresolved. CDR1 MNHEY and CDR2 SMNVEV come from the germline V gene (reference sequence). This CDR3 is 15 amino acids long. V lost 2 bases to trimming and J lost 0 bases, with 9 bases between them. In DNA, the CDR3 is TGTGCCAGCAGTTTACAAGACCCAAGCACAGATACGCAGTATTTT. It is translated as CASSLQDPSTDTQYF.

With respect to this clone: Mismatch with germline at one junction end may stem from a read error. This chain joins TRBV7-2 and TRBJ2-7; D gene ambiguous. The CDR3 runs to 14 residues. Germline V gives CDR1 SGHTA, CDR2 FQGNSA. CDR3 sequence: CASSLGRDSCEQYF. CDR3 nucleotide sequence: TGTGCCAGCAGCTTAGGTAGAGACTCCTGCGAGCAGTACTTC. The variable domain in full, completed from reference TRBV7-2 and TRBJ2-7, reads GAGVSQSPSNKVTEKGKDVELRCDPISGHTALYWYRQSLGQGLEFLIYFQGNSAPDKSGLPSDRFSAERTGGSVSTLTIQRTQQEDSAVYLCASSLGRDSCEQYFGPGTRLTVT.

This chain uses TRBV6-6 with TRBJ2-7; D could derive from TRBD1 or TRBD2 (5 bases each). V was pared by 7 bases and J by 4 bases, with 14 bases between. This CDR3 contains 13 residues. CDR1 and CDR2 (germline): MNHNY, SVGAGI (reference sequence). The CDR3 loop is CASMGRQSYEQYF. The CDR3 nucleotides read TGTGCCAGCATGGGACGCCAGTCGTACGAGCAGTACTTC.

The CDR3 here is CASSLISDAYEQYF. The DNA for the CDR3 is TGTGCCAGCAGCTTGATATCGGATGCCTACGAGCAGTACTTC. The chain employs TRBV5-6 and TRBJ2-7, with D unresolved. Germline loops: CDR1 SGHDT, CDR2 YYEEEE. The V gene lost 1 base and the J gene lost 2 bases, with 10 bases spanning the gap. There are 14 residues in the CDR3.